The clone carrying this T cell receptor (beta chain) is a singleton in its sample. As yet, its antigen is unknown. This sample was taken from a study of cytomegalovirus exposure and HLA in healthy donors. In the study overall: There were 117 million unique TCR beta sequences, drawn from about 180 million T cells, in an earlier analysis.

It was with 60 Vbeta and 13 Jbeta primers that the PCR ran. Sequenced by immunoSEQ multiplex PCR; TCRdb stores in-frame clones only, minus some. Of over 150,000 clones listed, roughly 80% are singletons. Whereas donors were nominally healthy upon sampling, unrecorded immune exposures were probable. Study-level points and caveats: Later work showed greater clonal expansion in HLA-associated TCR beta chains than in equally common others. The authors excluded some V segments, including TRBV6-2 and TRBV6-3, as indistinguishable.

Germline V gene lookup returns CDR1 MNHNS and CDR2 SASEGT. This CDR3 contains 14 residues. With 4 bases removed from V and 6 bases from J, the gap between germline ends came to 14 bases. The chain uses TRBV6-1 and TRBJ2-3; tentative D call: TRBD1 (5 bases). The sequenced sample consisted of PBMCs. This TCR was sampled from a woman aged 25 to 39 in good health and CMV-seronegative. DNA of the CDR3: TGTGCCAGCAGTGGGGGCAGGGAAAGGGATACGCAGTATTTT. This gives the protein CASSGGRERDTQYF.